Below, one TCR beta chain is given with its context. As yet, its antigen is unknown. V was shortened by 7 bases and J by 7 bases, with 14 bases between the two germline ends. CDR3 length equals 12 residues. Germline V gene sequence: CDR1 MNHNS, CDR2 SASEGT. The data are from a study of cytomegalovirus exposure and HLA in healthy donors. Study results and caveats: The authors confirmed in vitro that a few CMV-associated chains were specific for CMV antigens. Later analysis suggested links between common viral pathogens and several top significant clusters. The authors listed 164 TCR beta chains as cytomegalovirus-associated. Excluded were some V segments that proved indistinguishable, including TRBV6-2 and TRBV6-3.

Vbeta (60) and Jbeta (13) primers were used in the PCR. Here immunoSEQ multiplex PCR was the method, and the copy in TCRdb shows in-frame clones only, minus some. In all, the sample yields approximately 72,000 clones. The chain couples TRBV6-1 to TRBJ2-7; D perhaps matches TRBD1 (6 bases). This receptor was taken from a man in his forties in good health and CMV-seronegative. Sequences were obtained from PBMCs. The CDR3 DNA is TGTGCCAGCACCACGACAGGTGAGGAGCAGTACTTC. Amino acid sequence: CASTTTGEEQYF.